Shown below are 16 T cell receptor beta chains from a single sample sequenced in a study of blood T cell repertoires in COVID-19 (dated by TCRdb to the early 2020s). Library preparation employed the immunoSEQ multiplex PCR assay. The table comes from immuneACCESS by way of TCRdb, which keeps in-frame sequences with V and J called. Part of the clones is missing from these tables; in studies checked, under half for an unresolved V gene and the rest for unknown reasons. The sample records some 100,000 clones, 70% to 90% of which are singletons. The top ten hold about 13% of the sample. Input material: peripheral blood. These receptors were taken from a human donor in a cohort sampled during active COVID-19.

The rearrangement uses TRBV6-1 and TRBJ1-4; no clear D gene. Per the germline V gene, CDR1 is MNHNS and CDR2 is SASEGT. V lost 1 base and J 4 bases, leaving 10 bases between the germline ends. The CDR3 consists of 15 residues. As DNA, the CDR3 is TGTGCCAGCAGTGAAGTTAGGCGGATTAATGAAAAACTGTTTTTT. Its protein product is CASSEVRRINEKLFF.

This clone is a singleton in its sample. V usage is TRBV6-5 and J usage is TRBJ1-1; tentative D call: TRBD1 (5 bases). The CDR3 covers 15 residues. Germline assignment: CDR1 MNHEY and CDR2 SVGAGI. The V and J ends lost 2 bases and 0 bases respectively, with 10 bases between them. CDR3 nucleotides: TGTGCCAGCAGTTACGGGGCAGGGCTGAACACTGAAGCTTTCTTT. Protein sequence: CASSYGAGLNTEAFF.

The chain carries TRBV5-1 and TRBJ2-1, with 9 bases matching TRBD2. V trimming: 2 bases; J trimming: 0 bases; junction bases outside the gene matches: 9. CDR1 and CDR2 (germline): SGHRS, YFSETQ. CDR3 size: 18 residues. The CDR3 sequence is CASSLNRIAGDSYNEQFF. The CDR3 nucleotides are TGCGCCAGCAGCTTAAATAGAATAGCGGGGGACTCCTACAATGAGCAGTTCTTC.

The DNA for the CDR3 is TGTGCCAGCAGTCCCCGGACTAGCGGGGGTGACACCGGGGAGCTGTTTTTT. Protein: CASSPRTSGGDTGELFF. The rearrangement uses TRBV25-1 and TRBJ2-2, with 13 positions matching TRBD2. Germline V lookup: CDR1 MGHDK, CDR2 SYGVNS. Germline trimming cut 5 bases from V and 3 bases from J; bases unmatched to any gene: 6. This CDR3 is 17 amino acids long.

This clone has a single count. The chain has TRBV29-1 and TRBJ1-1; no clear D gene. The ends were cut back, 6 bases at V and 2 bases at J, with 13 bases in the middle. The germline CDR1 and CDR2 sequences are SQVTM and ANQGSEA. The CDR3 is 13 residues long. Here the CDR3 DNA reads TGCAGCGTGACCCGGACTGAAAACACTGAAGCTTTCTTT. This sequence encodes CSVTRTENTEAFF.

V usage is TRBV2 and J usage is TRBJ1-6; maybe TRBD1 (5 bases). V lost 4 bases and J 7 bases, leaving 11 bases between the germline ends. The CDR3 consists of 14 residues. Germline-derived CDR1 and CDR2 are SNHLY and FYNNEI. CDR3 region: CASSGGRVNSPLHF. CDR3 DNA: TGTGCCAGCAGTGGGGGCAGGGTCAATTCACCCCTCCACTTT.

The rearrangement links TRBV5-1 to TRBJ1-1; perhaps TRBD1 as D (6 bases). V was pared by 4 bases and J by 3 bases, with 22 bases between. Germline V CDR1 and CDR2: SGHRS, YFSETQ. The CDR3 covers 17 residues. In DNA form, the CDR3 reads TGCGCCAGCAGCCCTGCAAGGGGGGGGCGCCTAGACACTGAAGCTTTCTTT. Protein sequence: CASSPARGGRLDTEAFF.

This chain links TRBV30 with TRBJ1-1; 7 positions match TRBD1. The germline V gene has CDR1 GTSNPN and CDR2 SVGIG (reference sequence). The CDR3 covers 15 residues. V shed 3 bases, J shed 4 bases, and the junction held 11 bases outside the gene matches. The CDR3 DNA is TGTGCCTGGAGAAGCCTTGACAGGGAAACCACTGAAGCTTTCTTT. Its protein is CAWRSLDRETTEAFF.

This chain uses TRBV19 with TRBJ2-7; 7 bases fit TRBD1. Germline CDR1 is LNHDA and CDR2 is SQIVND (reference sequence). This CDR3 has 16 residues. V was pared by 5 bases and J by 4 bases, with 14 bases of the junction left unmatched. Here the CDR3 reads CASSGAGHRGSYEQYF. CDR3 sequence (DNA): TGTGCCAGTAGTGGGGCCGGGCACAGGGGATCATACGAGCAGTACTTC. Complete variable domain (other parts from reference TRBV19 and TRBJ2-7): DGGITQSPKYLFRKEGQNVTLSCEQNLNHDAMYWYRQDPGQGLRLIYYSQIVNDFQKGDIAEGYSVSREKKESFPLTVTSAQKNPTAFYLCASSGAGHRGSYEQYFGPGTRLTVT.

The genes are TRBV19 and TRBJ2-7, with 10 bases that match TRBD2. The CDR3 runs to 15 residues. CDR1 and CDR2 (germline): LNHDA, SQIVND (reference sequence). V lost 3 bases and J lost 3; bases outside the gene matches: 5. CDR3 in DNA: TGTGCCAGTAGTATGAGGCTAGCGGGGGACTACGAGCAGTACTTC. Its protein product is CASSMRLAGDYEQYF.

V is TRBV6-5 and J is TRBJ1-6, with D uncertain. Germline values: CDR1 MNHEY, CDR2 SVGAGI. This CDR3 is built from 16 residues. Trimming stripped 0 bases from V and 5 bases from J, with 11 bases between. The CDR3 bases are TGTGCCAGCAGTTACTCGAGGCAGCATAATAATTCACCCCTCCACTTT. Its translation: CASSYSRQHNNSPLHF.

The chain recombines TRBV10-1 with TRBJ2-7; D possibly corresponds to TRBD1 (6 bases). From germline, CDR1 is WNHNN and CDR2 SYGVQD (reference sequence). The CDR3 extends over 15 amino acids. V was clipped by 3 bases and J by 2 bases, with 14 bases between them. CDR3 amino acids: CASSESLGATYEQYF. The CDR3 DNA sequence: TGCGCCAGCAGTGAAAGTTTGGGGGCGACCTACGAGCAGTACTTC.

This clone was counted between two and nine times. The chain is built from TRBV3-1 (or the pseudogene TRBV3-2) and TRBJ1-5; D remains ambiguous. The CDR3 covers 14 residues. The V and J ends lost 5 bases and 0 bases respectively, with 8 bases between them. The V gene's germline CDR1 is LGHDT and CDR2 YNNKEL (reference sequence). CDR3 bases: TGTGCCAGCAGCGACACTCATAGCAATCAGCCCCAGCATTTT. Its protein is CASSDTHSNQPQHF.

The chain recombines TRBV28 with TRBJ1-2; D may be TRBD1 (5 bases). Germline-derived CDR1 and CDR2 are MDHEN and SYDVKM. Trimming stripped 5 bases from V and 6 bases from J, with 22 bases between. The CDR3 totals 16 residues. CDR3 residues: CASSETGRGGSDGYTF. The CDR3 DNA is TGTGCCAGCAGTGAGACGGGACGGGGAGGATCCGATGGCTACACCTTC.

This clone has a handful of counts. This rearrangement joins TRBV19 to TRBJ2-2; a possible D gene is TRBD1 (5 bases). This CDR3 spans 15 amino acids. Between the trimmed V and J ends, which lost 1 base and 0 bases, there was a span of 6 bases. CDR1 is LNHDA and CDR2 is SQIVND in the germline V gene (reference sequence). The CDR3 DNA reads TGTGCCAGTAGTATAGGGACAACGAACACCGGGGAGCTGTTTTTT. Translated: CASSIGTTNTGELFF. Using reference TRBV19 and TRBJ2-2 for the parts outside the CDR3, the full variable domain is DGGITQSPKYLFRKEGQNVTLSCEQNLNHDAMYWYRQDPGQGLRLIYYSQIVNDFQKGDIAEGYSVSREKKESFPLTVTSAQKNPTAFYLCASSIGTTNTGELFFGEGSRLTVL.

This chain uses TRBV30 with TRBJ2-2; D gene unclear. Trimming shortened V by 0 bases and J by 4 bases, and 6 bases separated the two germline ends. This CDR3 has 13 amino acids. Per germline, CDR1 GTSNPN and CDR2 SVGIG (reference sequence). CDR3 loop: CAWSVLPTGELFF. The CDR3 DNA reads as TGTGCCTGGAGTGTACTCCCCACCGGGGAGCTGTTTTTT.